Listed below are T cell receptor beta chains from one sample, sequenced in a study of tumor-infiltrating lymphocytes in primary liver carcinoma. MiXCR, applied by TCRdb to the multiplex PCR reads, yields one record per CDR3 protein. This table holds fewer than 200,000 distinct CDR3 sequences, roughly 80% found once. Sequences were obtained from tumor tissue from primary liver carcinoma. These receptors were obtained from a man aged 40-55 years with primary liver carcinoma and hepatitis B virus infection. CDR3s include the opening cysteine and the closing phenylalanine or tryptophan. Fields, in order: J gene, D gene, V gene, clone size, CDR3 DNA, CDR3 protein. The D gene is left open where the match is weak. The size of a clone is reported for some rows only, either as once, few or many, or as a class for expanded clones.

j_call: TRBJ2-1; d_call: TRBD1; v_call: TRBV6-5; clone_size: .; cdr3_nt: TGTACCAGCAGTACCACCGGGACAGCCTCCTACAATGAGCAGTTCTTC; cdr3_aa: CTSSTTGTASYNEQFF
j_call: TRBJ2-5; d_call: .; v_call: TRBV29-1; clone_size: .; cdr3_nt: TGCAGCATTGAATCTTCGGCGGGTAGATCGGAGACCCAATACTTC; cdr3_aa: CSIESSAGRSETQYF
j_call: TRBJ2-1; d_call: .; v_call: TRBV21-1; clone_size: .; cdr3_nt: TGTGTCAGCAGCAATGATCCTAGTGCCAACAATGAGCAGTTCTTC; cdr3_aa: CVSSNDPSANNEQFF
j_call: TRBJ2-1; d_call: .; v_call: TRBV6-1; clone_size: .; cdr3_nt: TGTGCCAGCAATGAACAACAGGGTGCCTACAATGAGCAGTTCTTC; cdr3_aa: CASNEQQGAYNEQFF
j_call: TRBJ1-5; d_call: TRBD1; v_call: TRBV29-1; clone_size: once; cdr3_nt: TGCAGCGTCGGGACAGGGTTTCAGCCCCAGCATTTT; cdr3_aa: CSVGTGFQPQHF
j_call: TRBJ2-5; d_call: .; v_call: TRBV24-1; clone_size: .; cdr3_nt: TGTGCCACCAGTGATCCCGTGACAAAAGAGACTCAGTACTTC; cdr3_aa: CATSDPVTKETQYF
j_call: TRBJ1-2; d_call: .; v_call: TRBV6-5; clone_size: .; cdr3_nt: TGTGCCACCCTAGAACTTGCCGCAATGCATACCTTC; cdr3_aa: CATLELAAMHTF
j_call: TRBJ2-3; d_call: TRBD2; v_call: TRBV6-5; clone_size: .; cdr3_nt: TGTGCCAGCAGTTCATTCCCCCTAAGCGGGGTGACAGATACGCATTATTTT; cdr3_aa: CASSSFPLSGVTDTHYF
j_call: TRBJ2-1; d_call: .; v_call: TRBV20-1; clone_size: .; cdr3_nt: TGCAATGCTACCCCGAGGGCCCTTTTCAACAATGAGCAGTTCTTC; cdr3_aa: CNATPRALFNNEQFF
j_call: TRBJ2-1; d_call: TRBD2; v_call: TRBV12-3/TRBV12-4; clone_size: .; cdr3_nt: TGTGCCAGTATGACTAGCGGGAGGTACAATGAGCAGATCTTC; cdr3_aa: CASMTSGRYNEQIF
j_call: TRBJ1-1; d_call: .; v_call: TRBV29-1; clone_size: .; cdr3_nt: TGCAGGGCCGGTGCAGGGTGGGGGATGAACACTGATGCTTTATTT; cdr3_aa: CRAGAGWGMNTDALF
j_call: TRBJ2-1; d_call: .; v_call: TRBV20-1; clone_size: .; cdr3_nt: TGCATTGTTACCTCCGGACTGAGCTCCTACAATGAGCAGTTCTTC; cdr3_aa: CIVTSGLSSYNEQFF
j_call: TRBJ1-1; d_call: .; v_call: TRBV29-1; clone_size: .; cdr3_nt: TGCAGCGTTTCGGCAGGGTGGGGAATTGAAACTGAAGCTTTCTTT; cdr3_aa: CSVSAGWGIETEAFF
j_call: TRBJ2-1; d_call: .; v_call: TRBV11-2; clone_size: .; cdr3_nt: TGTGCCATCAGCCCCGGCACTTCTTCCTACAATGAGCAGTCCTTC; cdr3_aa: CAISPGTSSYNEQSF
j_call: TRBJ1-1; d_call: .; v_call: TRBV19; clone_size: .; cdr3_nt: TGTGCCAGTAGTATGGGACCTGAAGCTTTCTTT; cdr3_aa: CASSMGPEAFF
j_call: TRBJ2-3; d_call: .; v_call: TRBV4-1; clone_size: .; cdr3_nt: TGTGCCAGCAGCCAAGATCTGAGTGGAAGGGATACGCAGTACTTT; cdr3_aa: CASSQDLSGRDTQYF
j_call: TRBJ1-3; d_call: .; v_call: TRBV29-1; clone_size: medium-sized; cdr3_nt: TGCAGCGTTGAGGGAGATGGAAACACCATATATTTT; cdr3_aa: CSVEGDGNTIYF
j_call: TRBJ1-2; d_call: TRBD1; v_call: TRBV4-2; clone_size: few; cdr3_nt: TGTGCCAGCAGCCGATCGTCCAGGGGGGGGGGCGCGTCCTACGGCTACGCCTTC; cdr3_aa: CASSRSSRGGGASYGYAF
j_call: TRBJ2-1; d_call: TRBD2; v_call: TRBV4-3; clone_size: .; cdr3_nt: TGCACCAGCAGCCAAGAAAGGTCTAGCGGGATCCTGTATGAGCAGCTCTTC; cdr3_aa: CTSSQERSSGILYEQLF
j_call: TRBJ1-2; d_call: .; v_call: TRBV4-2; clone_size: .; cdr3_nt: TGCACCAGCAGCCAATCGGGGGCCGGGGTATATGGCTACACCTTC; cdr3_aa: CTSSQSGAGVYGYTF
j_call: TRBJ1-1; d_call: .; v_call: TRBV29-1; clone_size: .; cdr3_nt: TGCAGCGTCCGATCCGGGGTGATGAACACTGAAGCTTTCTTT; cdr3_aa: CSVRSGVMNTEAFF
j_call: TRBJ2-2; d_call: TRBD2; v_call: TRBV4-3; clone_size: .; cdr3_nt: TGCGCCAGCAACCAAACCACTAGCGGACATACGAACACCTGGGAGCTGTTTTTT; cdr3_aa: CASNQTTSGHTNTWELFF
j_call: TRBJ1-4; d_call: TRBD1; v_call: TRBV28; clone_size: .; cdr3_nt: TGTGCCAGCAGTTTTGGGGACAGATTTGCAGCCAATGAAAAACTGTTTTTT; cdr3_aa: CASSFGDRFAANEKLFF
j_call: TRBJ1-6; d_call: .; v_call: TRBV4-1; clone_size: .; cdr3_nt: TGCGCCAGCAGCCACGAGAGAGATTCCAATTCACCCCTCCACTTT; cdr3_aa: CASSHERDSNSPLHF
j_call: TRBJ2-6; d_call: .; v_call: TRBV4-3; clone_size: .; cdr3_nt: TGCGCCAGCAGGCAAGGTGGGGGAGCCAACTTCCTGACTTTC; cdr3_aa: CASRQGGGANFLTF
j_call: TRBJ2-7; d_call: TRBD1; v_call: TRBV6-5; clone_size: .; cdr3_nt: TGTGCCAGCAGTCCCCAGGGGGATAGCTACTTCGAGCAGTACTTC; cdr3_aa: CASSPQGDSYFEQYF
j_call: TRBJ2-5; d_call: .; v_call: TRBV7-9; clone_size: .; cdr3_nt: TGTGCCAGCAGCCTGAGAGATGCCCAGTACTTC; cdr3_aa: CASSLRDAQYF
j_call: TRBJ2-5; d_call: .; v_call: TRBV11-2; clone_size: many; cdr3_nt: TGTGCCAGCAGCTTATACAGGGATAGGGAGACCCAGTACTTC; cdr3_aa: CASSLYRDRETQYF
j_call: TRBJ2-1; d_call: .; v_call: TRBV6-5; clone_size: once; cdr3_nt: TGTGCCAGCAGGCGAGCAGGTCCTTCCAACAATGAGCAGTTTTTC; cdr3_aa: CASRRAGPSNNEQFF
j_call: TRBJ2-3; d_call: TRBD2; v_call: TRBV10-2; clone_size: .; cdr3_nt: TGCGCTAGCGGACCGACTAGCAGTAGGGCAGATACGCAGTATTTT; cdr3_aa: CASGPTSSRADTQYF
j_call: TRBJ2-3; d_call: .; v_call: TRBV7-9; clone_size: .; cdr3_nt: TGTACCAGCAGCCCAAATAGAGGAGATACGCAGTATTTT; cdr3_aa: CTSSPNRGDTQYF
j_call: TRBJ1-1; d_call: .; v_call: TRBV29-1; clone_size: .; cdr3_nt: TGCAGCTTGCGACCGGGACGGGGGTTTGGTGAAGCTTTATTT; cdr3_aa: CSLRPGRGFGEALF
j_call: TRBJ2-7; d_call: .; v_call: TRBV6-6; clone_size: .; cdr3_nt: TGTACCAGCAGTCGTACACTAGGCGACCAGTACTTC; cdr3_aa: CTSSRTLGDQYF
j_call: TRBJ2-3; d_call: .; v_call: TRBV28; clone_size: .; cdr3_nt: TGTGCCGGCAGTCGCCTCCCGCAAAGTACACATACGCAGTATTTT; cdr3_aa: CAGSRLPQSTHTQYF
j_call: TRBJ2-7; d_call: TRBD1; v_call: TRBV4-2; clone_size: .; cdr3_nt: TGTGCCAGCAGCCCCTGGGACAGGGGAGGCCGCGAGCTGTACTTC; cdr3_aa: CASSPWDRGGRELYF
j_call: TRBJ2-3; d_call: TRBD2; v_call: TRBV15; clone_size: .; cdr3_nt: TGTGCCACCAGCAGTAGCGGGAGGGGTGACTCAGATACGCAGTATTTT; cdr3_aa: CATSSSGRGDSDTQYF
j_call: TRBJ2-7; d_call: TRBD2; v_call: TRBV29-1; clone_size: .; cdr3_nt: TGCAGCGTCGGGACTATCGGGAGGTATGGGGAGCAGTGCTTC; cdr3_aa: CSVGTIGRYGEQCF
j_call: TRBJ1-3; d_call: .; v_call: TRBV5-5; clone_size: .; cdr3_nt: TGTGCCAGCAGCTTGCTCCCGACAGATTATGGAAACACCATATATTTT; cdr3_aa: CASSLLPTDYGNTIYF
j_call: TRBJ1-5; d_call: .; v_call: TRBV6-5; clone_size: .; cdr3_nt: TGTGCCAGCAGTTACTCACCCCGACAGCCCCAGCATTTT; cdr3_aa: CASSYSPRQPQHF
j_call: TRBJ2-7; d_call: .; v_call: TRBV10-2; clone_size: .; cdr3_nt: TGCGCCAGCAGTCTCACGGGGGGCCGGGAAGAGCAGTACTTC; cdr3_aa: CASSLTGGREEQYF
j_call: TRBJ2-7; d_call: .; v_call: TRBV5-5; clone_size: .; cdr3_nt: TGTGCCAGCAACTTTGTCAGAAGATACGAGCAGTACTTC; cdr3_aa: CASNFVRRYEQYF
j_call: TRBJ2-1; d_call: .; v_call: TRBV4-3; clone_size: .; cdr3_nt: TGTGCCAGCAGCCACGCCAGGGAACACGGGAACAATGAGCAGTTCTTC; cdr3_aa: CASSHAREHGNNEQFF
j_call: TRBJ1-4; d_call: .; v_call: TRBV14; clone_size: .; cdr3_nt: TGTGCCAGCGCCTACTCCTTCGAAGGAGAACTGTTTTTC; cdr3_aa: CASAYSFEGELFF
j_call: TRBJ2-1; d_call: TRBD2; v_call: TRBV5-4; clone_size: .; cdr3_nt: TGTGCCAGCAGCTGGGACTACAAGGAACAGTTCTTC; cdr3_aa: CASSWDYKEQFF
j_call: TRBJ2-1; d_call: .; v_call: TRBV29-1; clone_size: many; cdr3_nt: TGCAGCGCGGTGAGGGGGAACAATGAGCAGTTCTTC; cdr3_aa: CSAVRGNNEQFF
j_call: TRBJ2-2; d_call: TRBD2; v_call: TRBV7-9; clone_size: .; cdr3_nt: TGCGCCAGCAGGGGACTAGCGGGGGTGGCGGGGGAGCTGTTTTTT; cdr3_aa: CASRGLAGVAGELFF
j_call: TRBJ2-1; d_call: .; v_call: TRBV6-1; clone_size: .; cdr3_nt: TGTGCCAGCAGTGGGAGGGGTAGGAAATACGAGCAGTTCTTC; cdr3_aa: CASSGRGRKYEQFF
j_call: TRBJ1-2; d_call: .; v_call: TRBV29-1; clone_size: .; cdr3_nt: TGCAGCGTTTCACTTGACGGGCACTACTATGGTTACACCTTC; cdr3_aa: CSVSLDGHYYGYTF
j_call: TRBJ2-3; d_call: .; v_call: TRBV29-1; clone_size: .; cdr3_nt: TGCAGCGCGGTAAAGACAGATACGCGGTATTTT; cdr3_aa: CSAVKTDTRYF
j_call: TRBJ2-3; d_call: .; v_call: TRBV20-1; clone_size: .; cdr3_nt: TGCAGTGCTATGGGGGGAGTTAGTACAGATACGCAGTATTTT; cdr3_aa: CSAMGGVSTDTQYF
j_call: TRBJ1-2; d_call: .; v_call: TRBV4-2; clone_size: .; cdr3_nt: TGTGCCAGCATCCAGGAAGTAAGGTCTCGGGGCTACACATTC; cdr3_aa: CASIQEVRSRGYTF
j_call: TRBJ2-4; d_call: .; v_call: TRBV6-1; clone_size: .; cdr3_nt: TGTGCCAGTAGTGGAGATCCTACAAGGGAAGCCAAAAACATTCAGTACTTC; cdr3_aa: CASSGDPTREAKNIQYF
j_call: TRBJ2-6; d_call: .; v_call: TRBV11-2; clone_size: once; cdr3_nt: TGTGCCACCCAGCGGCCACGCTGTGGAGCCAACGTCCTGACTTTC; cdr3_aa: CATQRPRCGANVLTF
j_call: TRBJ2-1; d_call: .; v_call: TRBV11-3; clone_size: .; cdr3_nt: TGTACGAGCAGCTTAGGCGTACCGGGACTCCCCCACAATGAGCAGTTATTC; cdr3_aa: CTSSLGVPGLPHNEQLF
j_call: TRBJ2-3; d_call: TRBD2; v_call: TRBV7-9; clone_size: .; cdr3_nt: TGTGCCAGCAGTTCCTGGACTAGCGGGAGCCAAGATACGCAGTATTTT; cdr3_aa: CASSSWTSGSQDTQYF